Following are 9 T cell receptor beta chains from one sample sequenced in a study of identical twins (dated by TCRdb to the mid-2010s). Receptors were amplified or captured by 5' RACE. Reads for this sample came from an Illumina HiSeq 2000. Using fastp at Q25 and MiXCR, TCRdb reprocessed the public reads and kept productive beta chains. Each entry is one CDR3 protein sequence, shown with its most common DNA and genes. The sample yields about 530,000 distinct CDR3 sequences; 15% were counted once. The top ten clones comprise 0.44% of the sample. The same sample was also studied in work on yellow fever vaccine responses in identical twins.

Specimen: CD4+ T cells sorted from blood. The source of these receptors is a woman between 18 and 30 years old in good health.

This chain links TRBV12-3 or TRBV12-4 with TRBJ2-3, with D unresolved. The CDR3 runs 15 residues. Trimming stripped 5 bases from V and 6 bases from J, with 18 bases between. As DNA, the CDR3 is TGTGCCAGCAGTCCGACCACCAATCGCGCCGATACGCAGTATTTT. This translates into CASSPTTNRADTQYF.

The chain employs TRBV5-1 and TRBJ2-7; the D is unclear. V gave up 4 bases and J gave up 7 bases, with 18 bases separating them. There are 14 residues in the CDR3. The germline V gene encodes CDR1 SGHRS and CDR2 YFSETQ. CDR3 region: CASSAWASTWEQYF. CDR3 coding DNA: TGCGCCAGCAGCGCGTGGGCATCCACGTGGGAGCAGTACTTC.

This clonotype appeared a few times. V gene TRBV29-1 combines with J gene TRBJ2-3; TRBD1 or TRBD2 may be the D gene (5 bases each). CDR3 length equals 14 residues. Deletions cut 3 bases from V and 1 base from J, with 11 bases between. Germline CDR1 reads SQVTM; CDR2 reads ANQGSEA. The CDR3 DNA follows: TGCAGCGTTGACTGGGGGAAGGGCACAGATACGCAGTATTTT. Translation gives CSVDWGKGTDTQYF.

This chain joins TRBV15 and TRBJ2-2, with 10 bases matching TRBD2. This CDR3 region has 19 residues. Germline assignment: CDR1 LNHNV and CDR2 YYDKDF (reference sequence). The J segment lost 4 bases and the V segment lost 1 base, leaving 12 bases of the junction unmatched. The CDR3 coding sequence is TGTGCCACCAGCAGAGGAGCTAGCGGGAGAGCTAAGGGCACCGGGGAGCTGTTTTTT. Translation: CATSRGASGRAKGTGELFF.

This clonotype was seen only a few times. V and J are TRBV20-1 and TRBJ2-7; D tentatively reads TRBD1 or TRBD2 (6 bases each). The CDR3 is 16 amino acids. The V gene's germline CDR1 is DFQATT and CDR2 SNEGSKA (reference sequence). V was cut by 3 bases and J by 0 bases, with 18 bases left in between. The CDR3 sequence: CSASGGGRGSSYEQYF. The DNA for the CDR3 is TGCAGTGCTAGTGGGGGCGGGCGGGGAAGCTCCTACGAGCAGTACTTC.

Many counts were recorded for this clonotype. The V gene is TRBV4-1, the J gene TRBJ1-4; TRBD1 agrees at 10 bases. The CDR3 covers 15 residues. CDR1 is MGHRA and CDR2 is YSYEKL in the germline V gene. The V segment lost 1 base and the J segment 8 bases; nucleotides outside the gene matches: 4. The CDR3 region is CASSQAGTGEEKLFF. CDR3 nucleotides: TGCGCCAGCAGCCAAGCCGGGACAGGGGAAGAAAAACTGTTTTTT.

The J gene is TRBJ2-7, the V gene TRBV29-1, with D perhaps matching TRBD2 (5 bases). There are 12 residues in the CDR3. The V end was cut by 1 base, the J end by 3 bases, with 7 bases between. Germline lookup yields CDR1 SQVTM and CDR2 ANQGSEA. The CDR3 DNA is TGCAGCGTTGAAGGGACTCACTACGAGCAGTACTTC. As protein: CSVEGTHYEQYF.

The chain employs TRBV12-3 or TRBV12-4 and TRBJ2-2; 11 bases are shared with TRBD2. The CDR3 spans 17 residues. With V trimmed by 3 bases and J by 4 bases, 7 bases remained unmatched. Written as DNA, the CDR3 is TGTGCCAGCAGTTTTGGTACTAGCGGGGGTTTCACCGGGGAGCTGTTTTTT. It translates to CASSFGTSGGFTGELFF.

This clonotype was observed a handful of times. The rearrangement joins TRBV9 to TRBJ2-1; no firm D call. V lost 0 bases and J 0 bases, leaving 10 bases between the germline ends. Per germline, CDR1 SGDLS and CDR2 YYNGEE. The CDR3 spans 16 residues. CDR3 coding DNA: TGTGCCAGCAGCGTAGGCAGTCGAGGCTCCTACAATGAGCAGTTCTTC. It is translated as CASSVGSRGSYNEQFF.